What follows are 6 T cell receptor beta chains derived from one specimen sequenced in a study of shared clonotypes between healthy human individuals. Clones were read by immunoSEQ multiplex PCR, and TCRdb kept only the in-frame ones, dropping some. The profile shows 850,000 to 1,200,000 clones, about 80% of them singletons. Source material: memory CD4+ T cells sorted from blood. As for subset: CD45RA-negative fraction. The receptor set was obtained from a man aged 18 to 30 in good health.

J is TRBJ2-5 and V is TRBV2; 8 bases match TRBD1. Trimming cost V 9 bases and J 4 bases; bases outside gene matches: 13. Germline V gene sequence: CDR1 SNHLY, CDR2 FYNNEI. The CDR3 is 15 amino acids. The CDR3 here is CASAIRQGLTETQYF. For the CDR3, the DNA is TGTGCCAGTGCGATTAGACAGGGGTTGACAGAGACCCAGTACTTC.

J is TRBJ2-7 and V is TRBV28; D is perhaps TRBD2 (6 bases). Trimming left V 5 bases short and J 0 bases short, with 11 bases between. The germline CDR1 and CDR2 sequences are MDHEN and SYDVKM. This CDR3 spans 14 amino acids. As DNA, the CDR3 is TGTGCCAGCAGTCGGGACTTCGGCTCCTACGAGCAGTACTTC. This sequence encodes CASSRDFGSYEQYF.

The chain recombines TRBV10-3 with TRBJ1-2; the match to TRBD1 covers 7 bases. This CDR3 is built from 15 residues. Looked up from germline, CDR1 is ENHRY and CDR2 is SYGVKD. The junction had 13 bases not matched to a gene; V was cut back by 6 bases and J by 6 bases. Here the CDR3 reads CAISPTWETGNGYTF. The DNA for the CDR3 is TGTGCCATCAGCCCAACCTGGGAGACAGGGAATGGCTACACCTTC.

The rearrangement uses TRBV7-9 and TRBJ2-3; D is undetermined. Trimming took 2 bases from V and 4 from J, leaving 7 bases between them. The CDR3 runs to 13 residues. CDR1 SEHNR and CDR2 FQNEAQ come from the germline V gene (reference sequence). DNA for the CDR3: TGTGCCAGCAGCTTAACCCACTCAGATACGCAGTATTTT. Translated, it gives CASSLTHSDTQYF.

V is TRBV28 and J is TRBJ1-2; a possible D gene is TRBD1 (5 bases). The V and J ends lost 2 bases and 1 base respectively, with 14 bases between them. Per the germline V gene, CDR1 is MDHEN and CDR2 is SYDVKM. The CDR3 contains 16 residues. The CDR3 spells CASSLREGPLNYGYTF. CDR3 coding DNA: TGTGCCAGCAGTTTACGGGAGGGGCCCCTTAACTATGGCTACACCTTC.

In its sample, this clone was seen a few times. The same CDR3 can be traced to other DNA sequences in this sample. The chain carries TRBV28 and TRBJ1-1; D not resolved. Per germline, CDR1 MDHEN and CDR2 SYDVKM. The CDR3 consists of 13 residues. V shed 2 bases and J shed 3 bases, with 7 bases lying between them. CDR3 sequence: CASSLRRDTEAFF. The CDR3 region has the DNA TGTGCCAGCAGTTTACGAAGAGACACTGAAGCTTTCTTT.